The rows below give T cell receptor beta chains drawn from one sample of a study of control samples from healthy donors and cancer patients. The table came from immunoSEQ multiplex PCR; TCRdb's copy has only in-frame clones and leaves some out. Here the sample spans around 130,000 clones, roughly 90% being singletons. The sequenced material came from blood. Receptor source: a man aged 50 or older in good health. The CDR3 runs from the conserved cysteine through the conserved F or W. Fields, in order: J gene, V gene, CDR3 length, D gene, CDR3 protein. The D gene is left open where the match is weak.

J: TRBJ2-5
V: TRBV6-2/TRBV6-3
length: 18
D: TRBD2
CDR3: CASSYQRLAGARWETQYF

J: TRBJ1-6
V: TRBV7-6
length: 15
D: TRBD1
CDR3: CASSLGDRSGSPLHF

J: TRBJ1-2
V: TRBV5-4
length: 15
D: NA
CDR3: CASSLGAGLNYGYTF

J: TRBJ1-2
V: TRBV6-5
length: 12
D: NA
CDR3: CASGTNRYGYTF

J: TRBJ2-3
V: TRBV30
length: 14
D: TRBD2
CDR3: CAWGSGNPTDTQYF

J: TRBJ2-7
V: TRBV5-1
length: 14
D: NA
CDR3: CASSQDRAPYEQYF

J: TRBJ1-5
V: TRBV19
length: 15
D: NA
CDR3: CASSIGGTSNQPQHF

J: TRBJ1-2
V: TRBV18
length: 16
D: NA
CDR3: CASSPSIAQNNYGYTF

J: TRBJ2-6
V: TRBV21-1
length: 15
D: NA
CDR3: CASSKVVSEANVLTF

J: TRBJ2-3
V: TRBV10-3
length: 15
D: NA
CDR3: CAISEGGRSADTQYF

J: TRBJ1-1
V: TRBV4-3
length: 18
D: TRBD1
CDR3: CASSQDRGGKSMNTEAFF

J: TRBJ1-3
V: TRBV27
length: 15
D: NA
CDR3: CASSLLGGSGNTIYF

J: TRBJ2-1
V: TRBV19
length: 15
D: TRBD2
CDR3: CASSIARGGGYEQFF

J: TRBJ2-2
V: TRBV19
length: 15
D: NA
CDR3: CASSIGLWNTGELFF

J: TRBJ2-5
V: TRBV6-5
length: 14
D: TRBD2
CDR3: CASSYAGLGETQYF

J: TRBJ1-3
V: TRBV14
length: 17
D: NA
CDR3: CASSQGGTAYSGNTIYF

J: TRBJ1-1
V: TRBV11-2
length: 13
D: NA
CDR3: CASSLGSNTEAFF

J: TRBJ1-4
V: TRBV2
length: 16
D: TRBD1
CDR3: CASSVDRAATNEKLFF

J: TRBJ1-3
V: TRBV2
length: 15
D: NA
CDR3: CASSVGAMTGNTIYF

J: TRBJ2-3
V: TRBV30
length: 15
D: TRBD2
CDR3: CAWSVGSGGADTQYF

J: TRBJ2-5
V: TRBV7-8
length: 14
D: TRBD1
CDR3: CASSHRGPGETQYF

J: TRBJ1-1
V: TRBV6-5
length: 12
D: NA
CDR3: CASSTLNTEAFF

J: TRBJ1-5
V: TRBV7-9
length: 15
D: NA
CDR3: CASSLGRAEGQPQHF

J: TRBJ1-3
V: TRBV7-2
length: 14
D: NA
CDR3: CASSLGFSGNTIYF

J: TRBJ2-1
V: TRBV5-1
length: 15
D: TRBD1
CDR3: CASSLRDRGSNEQFF

J: TRBJ1-5
V: TRBV10-1
length: 13
D: NA
CDR3: CASSDKGEQPQHF

J: TRBJ1-2
V: TRBV14
length: 18
D: TRBD1
CDR3: CASSPLTGLGSTNYGYTF

J: TRBJ1-1
V: TRBV6-5
length: 12
D: NA
CDR3: CATPWGDTEAFF

J: TRBJ1-5
V: TRBV30
length: 12
D: NA
CDR3: CAWSVLEGSQHF

J: TRBJ1-4
V: TRBV29-1
length: 13
D: NA
CDR3: CSVTIATNEKLFF

J: TRBJ2-7
V: TRBV10-1
length: 14
D: NA
CDR3: CASSESYQRDEQYF

J: TRBJ1-1
V: TRBV7-9
length: 15
D: NA
CDR3: CASTPQGDTTLEAFF

J: TRBJ2-1
V: TRBV7-2
length: 16
D: NA
CDR3: CASSLYGLGNYNEQFF

J: TRBJ2-7
V: TRBV27
length: 12
D: TRBD1
CDR3: CASGQGAYEQYF

J: TRBJ2-7
V: TRBV9
length: 15
D: TRBD1
CDR3: CASSVLPTGSYEQYF

J: TRBJ1-2
V: TRBV2
length: 12
D: NA
CDR3: CAGHETDYGYTF

J: TRBJ1-2
V: TRBV20-1
length: 14
D: NA
CDR3: CSASGHRTNYGYTF

J: TRBJ1-1
V: TRBV6-5
length: 14
D: NA
CDR3: CASTWDLFNSEAFF

J: TRBJ1-2
V: TRBV24-1
length: 15
D: NA
CDR3: CATSDTDTANYGYTF

J: TRBJ1-6
V: TRBV5-4
length: 14
D: TRBD1
CDR3: CASSPDRVDSPLHF

J: TRBJ2-1
V: TRBV6-6
length: 15
D: TRBD1
CDR3: CASSYPGTGVSMEFF

J: TRBJ2-3
V: TRBV4-3
length: 15
D: NA
CDR3: CASSPLSGFADTQYF

J: TRBJ2-7
V: TRBV27
length: 14
D: TRBD1
CDR3: CASSLDRGSYEQYF

J: TRBJ1-5
V: TRBV5-1
length: 14
D: NA
CDR3: CASSWAARYQPQHF

J: TRBJ2-1
V: TRBV7-9
length: 13
D: NA
CDR3: CASSLETYNEQFF

J: TRBJ1-2
V: TRBV4-3
length: 16
D: TRBD1
CDR3: CASSPTRQGDIYGYTF

J: TRBJ2-3
V: TRBV7-2
length: 14
D: NA
CDR3: CASSSQTSTDTQYF

J: TRBJ2-7
V: TRBV5-1
length: 13
D: NA
CDR3: CASSLDREVQQYF

J: TRBJ1-2
V: TRBV14
length: 15
D: NA
CDR3: CASSQESALAYGYTF

J: TRBJ2-1
V: TRBV12-3/TRBV12-4
length: 11
D: NA
CDR3: CASSLRGLPFF

J: TRBJ2-3
V: TRBV15
length: 14
D: NA
CDR3: CATSRDIHAVTQYF

J: TRBJ1-2
V: TRBV5-6
length: 13
D: TRBD1
CDR3: CASSFGQGGGYTF

J: TRBJ2-5
V: TRBV19
length: 15
D: TRBD1
CDR3: CASSIGSGGWETQYF

J: TRBJ1-5
V: TRBV5-1
length: 15
D: NA
CDR3: CASSLDGGGSQPQHF

J: TRBJ1-2
V: TRBV5-1
length: 15
D: NA
CDR3: CASSLGWAGVDGYTF

J: TRBJ1-3
V: TRBV29-1
length: 13
D: NA
CDR3: CSVEDSSGNTIYF

J: TRBJ1-6
V: TRBV10-1
length: 14
D: NA
CDR3: CASSERPDYSPLHF

J: TRBJ1-4
V: TRBV12-3/TRBV12-4
length: 12
D: NA
CDR3: CASSGVGEKLFF

J: TRBJ1-3
V: TRBV6-5
length: 14
D: NA
CDR3: CASSYIRGRDTIYF